Below, 27 T cell receptor beta chains from the same sample are listed, as sequenced in a study of cytomegalovirus exposure and HLA in healthy donors. With 60 Vbeta and 13 Jbeta primers, the PCR was carried out. The data were produced by immunoSEQ multiplex PCR, yet TCRdb's version contains in-frame clones alone and is incomplete. The sample lists about 64,000 clones; about 85% were seen once. The sample consisted of PBMCs. The receptors were gathered from a female donor in good health and CMV-seronegative.

The chain is built from TRBV5-1 and TRBJ1-1, with D tentatively TRBD1 (6 bases). Germline values: CDR1 SGHRS, CDR2 YFSETQ. V lost 0 bases to trimming and J lost 5 bases, with 11 bases between them. The CDR3 extends over 14 amino acids. CDR3 amino acids: CASSLDPRGTEAFF. CDR3 DNA sequence: TGCGCCAGCAGCTTGGACCCCAGGGGAACTGAAGCTTTCTTT.

The chain recombines TRBV18 with TRBJ2-1, with TRBD2 matching 9 bases. CDR3 size: 15 residues. Losses at the gene ends were 3 bases for V and 2 bases for J; bases not matched to a gene: 2. Germline V gene sequence: CDR1 KGHSH, CDR2 LQKENI. For the CDR3, the DNA is TGTGCCAGCTCACCGGAGCGGGGGGCCTACAATGAGCAGTTCTTC. It is translated as CASSPERGAYNEQFF.

The chain carries TRBV7-9 and TRBJ1-5; D might be TRBD1 (5 bases). From germline, CDR1 is SEHNR and CDR2 FQNEAQ (reference sequence). Trimming cost V 2 bases and J 5 bases, with 16 bases left between them. The CDR3 contains 16 residues. CDR3 coding DNA: TGTGCCAGCAGCTTATACACAGGAGACACCCATCAGCCCCAGCATTTT. It yields the protein CASSLYTGDTHQPQHF.

The chain joins TRBV12-5 to TRBJ1-2; D not certain. This CDR3 contains 12 residues. CDR1 and CDR2 (germline): LGHNT, FRNRAP. V was cut by 1 base and J by 5 bases, with 5 bases left in between. This chain's CDR3 is CASGLDLYGYTF. CDR3 sequence (DNA): TGTGCTAGTGGTTTGGACTTATATGGCTACACCTTC.

This chain joins TRBV5-4 and TRBJ1-1; the D gene is possibly TRBD1 (5 bases). V lost 4 bases to trimming and J lost 8 bases, with 15 bases between them. Per germline, CDR1 SGHNT and CDR2 YYREEE (reference sequence). The length of the CDR3 is 13 residues. CDR3 region: CASSLTGPQEAFF. CDR3 sequence (DNA): TGTGCCAGCAGCCTTACAGGACCGCAAGAAGCTTTCTTT.

The chain recombines TRBV6-1 with TRBJ2-7; 9 bases align to TRBD1. The V and J ends lost 3 bases and 8 bases, in that order; junction bases with no gene match: 14. Germline V lookup: CDR1 MNHNS, CDR2 SASEGT. The CDR3 extends over 16 amino acids. CDR3 DNA sequence: TGTGCCAGCAGTGACTTTTCGGGGACAGGGCTCCACAAGCAGTACTTC. It translates to CASSDFSGTGLHKQYF.

The rearrangement links TRBV28 to TRBJ2-5; D is possibly TRBD1 (7 bases). Trimming took 4 bases from V and 5 from J, leaving 20 bases between them. The CDR3 runs to 16 residues. The V gene's germline CDR1 is MDHEN and CDR2 SYDVKM. CDR3 in DNA: TGTGCCAGCAGTTGGACCAGGGGGGCGTCCGAGGAGACCCAGTACTTC. It codes for CASSWTRGASEETQYF.

The chain employs TRBV19 and TRBJ2-7; D perhaps matches TRBD2 (6 bases). CDR3 length equals 15 residues. Germline CDR1 reads LNHDA; CDR2 reads SQIVND (reference sequence). V was shortened by 1 base and J by 2 bases, with 12 bases between the two germline ends. CDR3 bases: TGTGCCAGTAGTATAGCGTCATCGGGGGCCTACGAGCAGTACTTC. It yields the protein CASSIASSGAYEQYF.

This CDR3 is CASSLRLSGNTDYEQYF. In DNA form, the CDR3 reads TGTGCCAGCAGCTTGAGGTTGTCGGGGAACACAGACTACGAGCAGTACTTC. The chain joins TRBV5-5 to TRBJ2-5; D is perhaps TRBD2 (5 bases). The J call may be wrong; the DNA end is better matched by TRBJ2-7. CDR1 is SGHKS, CDR2 YYEKEE, per germline (reference sequence). This CDR3 contains 17 residues.

The chain employs TRBV28 and TRBJ1-1, with D maybe TRBD1 (5 bases). Trimming stripped 5 bases from V and 1 base from J, with 14 bases between. Germline V gene data show CDR1 as MDHEN and CDR2 as SYDVKM. CDR3 length equals 15 residues. The CDR3 DNA is TGTGCCAGCAGTCCAGGGTTTTGGGAGAACACTGAAGCTTTCTTT. It yields the protein CASSPGFWENTEAFF. The whole variable domain, remainder taken from reference TRBV28 and TRBJ1-1, is DVKVTQSSRYLVKRTGEKVFLECVQDMDHENMFWYRQDPGLGLRLIYFSYDVKMKEKGDIPEGYSVSREKKERFSLILESASTNQTSMYLCASSPGFWENTEAFFGQGTRLTVV.

The CDR3: CASSQGSGGDNEQFF. The CDR3 bases are TGTGCCAGCAGCCAAGGTAGCGGGGGGGACAATGAGCAGTTCTTC. This rearrangement joins TRBV4-2 to TRBJ2-1; TRBD2 matches at 11 bases. V lost 1 base, J lost 5 bases, and 1 base stayed unmatched. The CDR3 length is 15 residues. Germline CDR1 is LGHNA and CDR2 is YNFKEQ.

The chain couples TRBV25-1 to TRBJ1-1; 7 bases match TRBD1. In germline, CDR1 is MGHDK, CDR2 SYGVNS. This CDR3 is built from 16 residues. The V and J ends lost 3 bases and 7 bases, in that order; junction bases with no gene match: 14. CDR3 nucleotide sequence: TGTGCCAGCAGTGATTCCCTATTAACAGGGGTGGTTGAAGCTTTCTTT. Residues: CASSDSLLTGVVEAFF. Filled out from reference TRBV25-1 and TRBJ1-1, the complete variable domain reads EADIYQTPRYLVIGTGKKITLECSQTMGHDKMYWYQQDPGMELHLIHYSYGVNSTEKGDLSSESTVSRIRTEHFPLTLESARPSHTSQYLCASSDSLLTGVVEAFFGQGTRLTVV.

The genes are TRBV27 and TRBJ2-3; D is uncertain. The CDR3 totals 16 residues. The germline V and J ends were trimmed by 5 bases and 1 base, with 16 bases remaining between them. The germline CDR1 and CDR2 sequences are MNHEY and SMNVEV (reference sequence). The CDR3 here is CASSPYSRVGTDTQYF. The CDR3 DNA is TGTGCCAGCAGTCCCTATAGCAGAGTGGGCACAGATACGCAGTATTTT.

The CDR3 is CASSQEDGRGYNEQFF. CDR3 in DNA: TGCGCCAGCAGCCAAGAGGACGGGAGGGGGTACAATGAGCAGTTCTTC. The chain uses TRBV4-1 and TRBJ2-1, with 8 bases identical to TRBD2. Trimming cost V 0 bases and J 4 bases; bases outside gene matches: 5. CDR1 and CDR2 from the germline V gene are MGHRA and YSYEKL. This CDR3 is built from 16 residues.

This chain uses TRBV6-5 with TRBJ1-5, with 7 bases lining up with TRBD1. The V segment lost 4 bases and the J segment 4 bases; nucleotides outside the gene matches: 10. The CDR3 spans 16 residues. Germline V gene sequence: CDR1 MNHEY, CDR2 SVGAGI. The CDR3 reads CASSSPTGSFNQPQHF. CDR3 coding DNA: TGTGCCAGCAGTTCTCCGACAGGGAGTTTTAATCAGCCCCAGCATTTT.

The chain links TRBV7-3 to TRBJ2-5; 7 nucleotides line up with TRBD1. V was pared by 5 bases and J by 1 base, with 7 bases of the junction left unmatched. The CDR3 loop spans 15 amino acids. Germline assignment: CDR1 SGHTA and CDR2 FQGTGA. The CDR3 DNA follows: TGTGCCAGCAGCCCCGGGACAGAGTTCCAAGAGACCCAGTACTTC. Translation: CASSPGTEFQETQYF.

The CDR3, as DNA: TGTGCCAGCAGCCTCGGACAGGGGAGGGAAGAGACCCAGTACTTC. This sequence encodes CASSLGQGREETQYF. The rearrangement links TRBV5-6 to TRBJ2-5; TRBD1 agrees at 9 bases. V lost 4 bases, J lost 3 bases, and 7 bases stayed unmatched. The CDR3 is 15 amino acids. The germline CDR1 and CDR2 sequences are SGHDT and YYEEEE.

This clone was detected only once. This chain joins TRBV6-4 and TRBJ2-2; D is undetermined. The CDR3 runs 14 residues. CDR1 and CDR2 from the germline V gene are MRHNA and SNTAGT. V lost 4 bases and J 1 base, leaving 7 bases between the germline ends. The CDR3 loop is CASSVVMNTGELFF. Written as DNA, the CDR3 is TGTGCCAGCAGTGTCGTAATGAACACCGGGGAGCTGTTTTTT.

Written as DNA, the CDR3 is TGTGCCAGCAGCCAAGAGGGGGGATCATCCTACGAGCAGTACTTC. The encoded protein is CASSQEGGSSYEQYF. V usage is TRBV4-2 and J usage is TRBJ2-7, with a possible D match to TRBD2 (6 bases). CDR3 length: 15 amino acids. V was cut by 0 bases and J by 1 base, with 10 bases left in between. The germline V gene encodes CDR1 LGHNA and CDR2 YNFKEQ.

This clone was observed once. V gene TRBV25-1 combines with J gene TRBJ2-3; D unresolved. The CDR3 runs to 11 residues. Trimming cost V 6 bases and J 7 bases, with 8 bases left between them. Germline CDR1 MGHDK, CDR2 SYGVNS. Here the CDR3 reads CASRIANTQYF. The CDR3 region has the DNA TGTGCCAGCAGGATAGCAAATACGCAGTATTTT.

This clone was observed once. The rearrangement joins TRBV9 to TRBJ2-5; 10 nucleotides agree with TRBD2. There are 19 residues in the CDR3. Trimming cost V 3 bases and J 2 bases; bases outside gene matches: 16. Germline CDR1 SGDLS, CDR2 YYNGEE. The CDR3 loop is CASSAEPTGLADLQETQYF. In DNA form, the CDR3 reads TGTGCCAGCAGCGCCGAACCGACCGGACTAGCGGACCTTCAAGAGACCCAGTACTTC.

This sequence joins TRBV6-5 and TRBJ2-2, with TRBD2 as a possible D gene (5 bases). With 8 bases removed from V and 6 bases from J, the gap between germline ends came to 13 bases. The CDR3 consists of 13 residues. CDR1 is MNHEY and CDR2 is SVGAGI in the germline V gene. The CDR3 here is CASSDFQAGELFF. In nucleotides, the CDR3 is TGTGCCAGCTCGGACTTTCAAGCCGGGGAGCTGTTTTTT.

DNA of the CDR3: TGTGCCAGCAGCGCACTTAGCTCCTACGAGCAGTACTTC. It specifies CASSALSSYEQYF. This chain connects TRBV11-2 to TRBJ2-7; no reliable D call. The CDR3 spans 13 residues. Germline assignment: CDR1 SGHAT and CDR2 FQNNGV. With 5 bases removed from V and 0 bases from J, the gap between germline ends came to 8 bases. Full variable domain (remainder filled in from reference TRBV11-2 and TRBJ2-7): EAGVAQSPRYKIIEKRQSVAFWCNPISGHATLYWYQQILGQGPKLLIQFQNNGVVDDSQLPKDRFSAERLKGVDSTLKIQPAKLEDSAVYLCASSALSSYEQYFGPGTRLTVT.

The chain combines TRBV27 with TRBJ2-7, with 9 bases that match TRBD2. Per germline, CDR1 MNHEY and CDR2 SMNVEV (reference sequence). V gave up 5 bases and J gave up 1 base; unmatched junction bases: 6. The length of the CDR3 is 15 residues. The CDR3 DNA reads TGTGCCAGCAGTCAAGGACTAGCGCGATCCTACGAGCAGTACTTC. Its translation: CASSQGLARSYEQYF.

The rearrangement links TRBV10-3 to TRBJ2-7; a possible D gene is TRBD2 (6 bases). This CDR3 has 13 residues. V was trimmed by 0 bases and J by 5 bases, leaving 8 bases between them. CDR1 and CDR2 (germline): ENHRY, SYGVKD. The CDR3 spells CAISESGSHEQYF. The CDR3 bases are TGTGCCATCAGTGAGTCCGGGAGCCACGAGCAGTACTTC.

This clone was seen a handful of times. The same CDR3 also results from other DNA sequences found in this sample. The CDR3 reads CASSVGLAGEYEQYF. The CDR3 DNA reads as TGTGCCAGCAGCGTCGGACTAGCGGGGGAGTACGAGCAGTACTTC. The chain carries TRBV9 and TRBJ2-7; 13 bases match TRBD2. The germline CDR1 and CDR2 sequences are SGDLS and YYNGEE. This CDR3 region has 15 residues. J lost 4 bases, V lost 2 bases, and 3 bases had no gene match.

This clone was picked up a small number of times. The chain uses TRBV27 and TRBJ2-5; the D gene is possibly TRBD2 (6 bases). TRBJ2-7 matches the DNA end more closely, so the J call is doubtful. The germline CDR1 and CDR2 sequences are MNHEY and SMNVEV (reference sequence). This CDR3 region has 16 residues. The CDR3: CASSVSRGISVNEQYF. The CDR3 DNA reads as TGTGCCAGCAGCGTCTCCCGGGGGATCTCGGTCAACGAGCAGTACTTC.